This T cell receptor (beta chain) was recorded in a study of blood T cell repertoires in COVID-19. Everyone who took part was about 18 to 90 years old, and they came from 24 US areas. V lost 7 bases, J lost 5 bases, and 12 bases stayed unmatched. The CDR3 contains 15 residues. Looked up from germline, CDR1 is MNHEY and CDR2 is SVGAGI. Original methodology: Reference gene primer amplification gave estimated nucleated cell counts. Data came from immunoSEQ multiplex PCR; TCRdb stores just in-frame clones and leaves some out. That table furnishes V, J and clone size, whereas the DNA furnished D and trimming. This sample yields 250,000 or so clones, of which over 80% are seen a single time; over 4% belongs to the top ten.

Sequenced sample: PBMCs or T cells enriched from blood (not recorded which). The chain combines TRBV6-5 with TRBJ2-7; 9 bases align to TRBD1. The receptor's source is a woman in her 30s with acute COVID-19. The CDR3 nucleotides read TGTGCCAGCACCTCCGGGGGGACAGGGTCGGACGAGCAGTACTTC. Its translation: CASTSGGTGSDEQYF.